This T cell receptor (beta chain) was recovered during a study of beta chain features in type 1 diabetes. Study-level results: Shorter TCRB CDR3s, moderately but significantly so, were found in Type 1 diabetes patients in all four CD4+ subsets.

Expressed TCRB transcripts got sequenced, as all isolated RNA was reverse transcribed. The average read count of naive, central memory and regulatory T cell samples was approximately 4 million. Here immunoSEQ multiplex PCR was the method, and the copy in TCRdb shows in-frame clones only, minus some. This table holds roughly 140,000 clones, 6.9% found once. CDR1 and CDR2 (germline): LGHNA, YSLEER. V was trimmed by 1 base and J by 1 base, leaving 8 bases between them. The length of the CDR3 is 15 residues. This clone showed up just a few times. Its matching antigen is unknown. Source material: central memory CD4+ T cells from blood. The chain couples TRBV4-3 to TRBJ1-3; possibly TRBD1 for D (6 bases). The clonotype originates from a woman aged 25 to 39 in good health. In nucleotides, the CDR3 is TGCGCCAGCAGCCAAGGGGGGCAATCTGGAAACACCATATATTTT. Translated: CASSQGGQSGNTIYF.